The 2 T cell receptor beta chains below were found in one sample sequenced in a study of OX40 agonist ivuxolimab in advanced cancers. The table came from immunoSEQ multiplex PCR; TCRdb's copy has only in-frame clones and leaves some out. The sample yields some 74,000 clones, 82% seen once. Sequenced here: CD4+ or CD8+ T cells sorted from blood, sampled in a trial of the OX40 agonist ivuxolimab. Every receptor here comes from an adult with an advanced solid tumor such as melanoma, head and neck, liver or kidney cancer.

This chain connects TRBV28 to TRBJ1-2; unclear D gene. Deletions cut 7 bases from V and 4 bases from J, with 16 bases between. CDR1 and CDR2 (germline): MDHEN, SYDVKM. The CDR3 is 14 residues long. CDR3: CASTPRTGIYGYTF. CDR3 nucleotide sequence: TGTGCCAGCACCCCAAGGACCGGAATCTATGGCTACACCTTC.

On this clone itself: Other DNA sequences in the same sample also yield this CDR3. V and J are TRBV15 and TRBJ1-2, with a possible D match to TRBD1 (5 bases). Germline V CDR1 and CDR2: LNHNV, YYDKDF (reference sequence). Trimming stripped 3 bases from V and 2 bases from J, with 7 bases between. The CDR3 consists of 13 residues. The CDR3 loop is CATSSGTNYGYTF. Here the CDR3 DNA reads TGTGCCACCAGCAGCGGGACGAACTATGGCTACACCTTC.